The next 31 T cell receptor beta chains were all read from a single sample in a study of blood T cells in healthy people across ages. Next came a second PCR, run for roughly 6 to 11 cycles, which used a sample-barcoded 5' primer along with a J-beta primer mix. Each CDR3 protein is one row after TCRdb ran MiXCR on the 5' RACE reads. Of 780,000 or so distinct CDR3 sequences listed, about 61% are singletons. Sequencing input: blood. The receptors come from a man aged 40-50 years in good health.

The CDR3 nucleotides read TGCGCCAGCAGCCAAGTTGCCAGGGGGGATGGCTACACCTTC. This sequence encodes CASSQVARGDGYTF. The chain is built from TRBV4-1 and TRBJ1-2, with 7 bases identical to TRBD1. The ends lost 1 base at V and 6 bases at J; junction bases unmatched: 5. The germline V gene has CDR1 MGHRA and CDR2 YSYEKL. The CDR3 loop spans 14 amino acids.

V usage is TRBV28 and J usage is TRBJ1-2; TRBD1 might be the D (5 bases). The CDR3 extends over 14 amino acids. Germline CDR1 MDHEN, CDR2 SYDVKM. V was shortened by 2 bases and J by 5 bases, with 12 bases between the two germline ends. The CDR3: CASSLRMTAYGYTF. CDR3 in DNA: TGTGCCAGCAGTTTAAGGATGACAGCTTATGGCTACACCTTC.

The rearrangement links TRBV5-1 to TRBJ2-7; 11 bases match TRBD2. Germline CDR1 and CDR2: SGHRS and YFSETQ. CDR3 length: 18 residues. J was trimmed by 2 bases and V by 1 base; bases with no gene match: 11. In nucleotides, the CDR3 is TGCGCCAGCAGCTTGTGGGAAAGTACTAGCGGGAGAACCTACGAGCAGTACTTC. Protein product: CASSLWESTSGRTYEQYF.

The chain carries TRBV7-2 and TRBJ2-4; TRBD2 aligns across 12 bases. Matching the DNA end better, TRBJ2-7 makes the J call doubtful. This CDR3 contains 16 residues. Germline lookup yields CDR1 SGHTA and CDR2 FQGNSA. The CDR3 loop reads CASSSLTSGRLYEQYF. DNA for the CDR3: TGTGCCAGCAGCTCCCTGACTAGCGGGAGACTCTACGAGCAGTACTTC.

This chain joins TRBV5-1 and TRBJ2-5, with no clear D. Germline CDR1 SGHRS, CDR2 YFSETQ. CDR3 size: 16 residues. Trimming shortened V by 1 base and J by 5 bases, and 18 bases separated the two germline ends. The CDR3 nucleotides are TGCGCCAGCAGCTTGAGGCTTCAGGTCACAACGGAGACCCAGTACTTC. It codes for CASSLRLQVTTETQYF.

This clonotype was counted many times. The rearrangement joins TRBV20-1 to TRBJ2-5; no reliable D call. V was pared by 6 bases and J by 3 bases, with 14 bases between. CDR3 length: 13 residues. Germline CDR1 DFQATT, CDR2 SNEGSKA (reference sequence). In DNA form, the CDR3 reads TGCAGTGCCGACGGGCGGCATGAAGAGACCCAGTACTTC. As protein: CSADGRHEETQYF.

Regarding this clonotype: This could be a read error, since a much larger clone is one nucleotide away. The V gene is TRBV11-1, the J gene TRBJ1-1; D uncertain. The V gene's germline CDR1 is SGHAT and CDR2 FQDESV (reference sequence). CDR3 length: 15 residues. Trimming cost V 2 bases and J 2 bases, with 12 bases left between them. The DNA for the CDR3 is TGTGCCAGCAGCTTAATGGTCACTGGAAACACTGAAGCTTTCTTT. Translation gives CASSLMVTGNTEAFF.

This chain uses TRBV6-2 or TRBV6-3 with TRBJ1-5, with 8 positions matching TRBD1. The V and J ends lost 5 bases and 1 base, in that order; junction bases with no gene match: 13. Germline V CDR1 and CDR2: MNHEY, SVGEGT. The CDR3 extends over 18 amino acids. As DNA, the CDR3 is TGTGCCAGCAGTCCTGTGACAGGGGAGAGCGTGAGCAATCAGCCCCAGCATTTT. Encoded protein: CASSPVTGESVSNQPQHF.

The chain couples TRBV9 to TRBJ2-1; D is perhaps TRBD1 (7 bases). Germline lookup yields CDR1 SGDLS and CDR2 YYNGEE. The CDR3 is made up of 14 amino acids. The V gene lost 3 bases and the J gene lost 14 bases, with 21 bases spanning the gap. The CDR3 sequence is CASSEMGAGTVEFF. The CDR3 DNA reads as TGTGCCAGCAGCGAGATGGGGGCGGGGACAGTAGAGTTCTTC.

This clonotype has only one observation. The CDR3 sequence: CASNDRGPILTEAFF. CDR3 in DNA: TGTGCCAGCAACGACAGGGGACCGATCCTCACTGAAGCTTTCTTT. The V call is TRBV5-6, the J call TRBJ1-1, with 8 nucleotides matching TRBD1. V lost 6 bases to trimming and J lost 4 bases; unmatched junction nucleotides: 11. CDR1 is SGHDT and CDR2 is YYEEEE in the germline V gene. The CDR3 is made up of 15 amino acids. The variable domain in full, completed from reference TRBV5-6 and TRBJ1-1, reads DAGVTQSPTHLIKTRGQQVTLRCSPKSGHDTVSWYQQALGQGPQFIFQYYEEEERQRGNFPDRFSGHQFPNYSSELNVNALLLGDSALYLCASNDRGPILTEAFFGQGTRLTVV.

This chain joins TRBV27 and TRBJ1-4, with 8 bases aligning to TRBD1. With 4 bases clipped from V and 3 bases from J, the junction kept 7 bases outside the gene matches. This CDR3 has 16 amino acids. Germline V CDR1 and CDR2: MNHEY, SMNVEV (reference sequence). The CDR3 DNA reads TGTGCCAGCAGTTCACAGGGGGACCGCCCTAATGAAAAACTGTTTTTT. Encoded protein: CASSSQGDRPNEKLFF.

The rearrangement links TRBV7-2 to TRBJ2-7; D possibly matches TRBD1 or TRBD2 (5 bases each). V gave up 5 bases and J gave up 5 bases, with 16 bases separating them. The CDR3 has 14 residues. Per germline, CDR1 SGHTA and CDR2 FQGNSA. The CDR3 nucleotides read TGTGCCAGCAGCCGACCGGGACGATCCGACGAGCAGTACTTC. This gives the protein CASSRPGRSDEQYF.

Comments on this clonotype: One end of the junction does not line up with germline, which may come from a read error. The chain employs TRBV14 and TRBJ2-1, with TRBD2 matching over 7 bases. The CDR3 spans 16 residues. The germline V gene encodes CDR1 SGHDN and CDR2 FVKESK. CDR3 loop: CASSQDGEGPYKEQFF. The CDR3 coding sequence is TGTGCCAGCAGCCAAGACGGGGAGGGCCCATACAAGGAGCAGTTCTTC.

This clonotype was detected only a few times. This chain links TRBV28 with TRBJ2-6, with D possibly being TRBD1 or TRBD2 (6 bases each). V lost 3 bases and J 2 bases, leaving 8 bases between the germline ends. This CDR3 contains 15 residues. Germline CDR1 MDHEN, CDR2 SYDVKM. CDR3 sequence: CASSLRGAGANVLTF. CDR3 in DNA: TGTGCCAGCAGTTTGAGGGGGGCTGGGGCCAACGTCCTGACTTTC.

The chain couples TRBV7-2 to TRBJ2-7; D is unresolved. Germline V CDR1 and CDR2: SGHTA, FQGNSA. The CDR3 totals 14 residues. V lost 3 bases and J 0 bases, leaving 9 bases between the germline ends. CDR3 DNA: TGTGCCAGCAGCTTGACACAGAGCTCCTACGAGCAGTACTTC. This translates into CASSLTQSSYEQYF.

The chain links TRBV5-5 to TRBJ2-5, with a possible D match to TRBD2 (7 bases). CDR3 length equals 14 residues. Looked up from germline, CDR1 is SGHKS and CDR2 is YYEKEE (reference sequence). V lost 7 bases and J 5 bases, leaving 18 bases between the germline ends. The CDR3 loop is CASRIRGGWETQYF. CDR3 in DNA: TGTGCCAGCCGAATTAGGGGGGGCTGGGAGACCCAGTACTTC.

This clonotype was seen a handful of times. The CDR3 coding sequence is TGTGCCAGCAGCCAGGGGGTTGGTAGCGGGTATCCCAGCTCCTACAATGAGCAGTTCTTC. As protein: CASSQGVGSGYPSSYNEQFF. The chain combines TRBV6-1 with TRBJ2-1, with D possibly called TRBD1 or TRBD2 (7 bases each). CDR3 size: 20 residues. From germline, CDR1 is MNHNS and CDR2 SASEGT. The V end was cut by 6 bases, the J end by 0 bases, with 27 bases between.

The chain is built from TRBV20-1 and TRBJ2-5; possibly TRBD1 for D (5 bases). The CDR3 runs 13 residues. V dropped 6 bases and J dropped 5 bases, with 16 bases sitting between them. Germline CDR1 DFQATT, CDR2 SNEGSKA (reference sequence). CDR3 sequence (DNA): TGCAGTGCGGGGCACAGTAGTTTCGAGACCCAGTACTTC. This codes for CSAGHSSFETQYF.

This sequence joins TRBV6-2 or TRBV6-3 and TRBJ2-5; D perhaps matches TRBD2 (6 bases). V gave up 5 bases and J gave up 1 base, with 20 bases separating them. The CDR3 has 17 residues. In germline, CDR1 is MNHEY, CDR2 SVGEGT. CDR3 in DNA: TGTGCCAGCAGTAACCGACTAGACCAAACCCTCCAAGAGACCCAGTACTTC. Translated: CASSNRLDQTLQETQYF.

The rearrangement joins TRBV7-6 to TRBJ1-1; D may be TRBD1 (6 bases). The germline V and J ends were trimmed by 2 bases and 1 base, with 14 bases remaining between them. Per germline, CDR1 SGHVS and CDR2 FNYEAQ. CDR3 size: 16 residues. This CDR3 reads CASSLQPGAGNTEAFF. In nucleotides, the CDR3 is TGTGCCAGCAGCTTACAACCGGGGGCAGGGAACACTGAAGCTTTCTTT.

The chain uses TRBV6-5 and TRBJ2-3, with TRBD2 identical over 15 bases. The CDR3 spans 16 residues. After removal of 6 bases from V and 9 bases from J, the junction contained 10 bases not matched to a gene. Germline CDR1 and CDR2: MNHEY and SVGAGI. The CDR3 DNA follows: TGTGCCAGCAGGGGACTAGCGGGGGGCCCCATTGGAACGCAGTATTTT. It yields the protein CASRGLAGGPIGTQYF.

The chain couples TRBV4-1 to TRBJ1-1; D is perhaps TRBD1 (5 bases). Germline-derived CDR1 and CDR2 are MGHRA and YSYEKL. This CDR3 is built from 17 residues. The V end lost 0 bases, the J end lost 6 bases, and 20 bases lay between the germline ends. The CDR3 sequence is CASSQDLAAGPVPEAFF. The CDR3 DNA is TGCGCCAGCAGCCAAGATTTGGCGGCAGGGCCCGTACCTGAAGCTTTCTTT.

The table lists this clonotype with a few counts. The rearrangement links TRBV29-1 to TRBJ2-7; D may correspond to TRBD1 or TRBD2 (5 bases each). Trimming pared 3 bases from V and 3 bases from J, leaving 9 bases between. The germline V gene encodes CDR1 SQVTM and CDR2 ANQGSEA. The CDR3 runs to 12 residues. The chain's CDR3 is CSVDRDGYEQYF. The CDR3 DNA reads TGCAGCGTTGACCGGGACGGCTACGAGCAGTACTTC.

CDR3 region: CARRQGQGETQYF. CDR3 DNA: TGTGCCAGAAGGCAGGGACAGGGGGAGACCCAGTACTTC. The gene calls are TRBV2 and TRBJ2-5; 10 bases map to TRBD1. CDR3 size: 13 residues. The germline CDR1 and CDR2 sequences are SNHLY and FYNNEI. Trimming removed 9 bases from V and 5 bases from J; junction bases left unmatched: 6.

Concerning this clonotype: An end of the junction does not agree with germline; a read error may underlie this. The chain links TRBV9 to TRBJ2-1, with D perhaps TRBD1 (6 bases). Germline V gives CDR1 SGDLS, CDR2 YYNGEE. This CDR3 is built from 12 residues. CDR3 coding DNA: TGTGCCTGCAGCCTAACAGGGAATGAGCAGTTCTTC. Encoded protein: CACSLTGNEQFF.

This sequence joins TRBV7-2 and TRBJ1-4; 12 nucleotides align to TRBD1. CDR3 length: 15 amino acids. Germline values: CDR1 SGHTA, CDR2 FQGNSA. The V segment lost 4 bases and the J segment 7 bases; nucleotides outside the gene matches: 4. In nucleotides, the CDR3 is TGTGCCAGCAGCTCCGGGGACAGGGGGCTTGAAAAACTGTTTTTT. Protein: CASSSGDRGLEKLFF. Full variable domain (outside the CDR3, taken from reference TRBV7-2 and TRBJ1-4): GAGVSQSPSNKVTEKGKDVELRCDPISGHTALYWYRQSLGQGLEFLIYFQGNSAPDKSGLPSDRFSAERTGGSVSTLTIQRTQQEDSAVYLCASSSGDRGLEKLFFGSGTQLSVL.

This clonotype was counted only a few times. The V gene is TRBV29-1, the J gene TRBJ2-1; D is unresolved. Germline loops: CDR1 SQVTM, CDR2 ANQGSEA. The V end was cut by 4 bases, the J end by 4 bases, with 11 bases between. The CDR3 is 13 amino acids. This CDR3 is CSVVTSVYNEQFF. CDR3 in DNA: TGCAGCGTTGTTACGTCGGTTTACAATGAGCAGTTCTTC.

V gene TRBV28 combines with J gene TRBJ1-4, with a tentative D call TRBD1 (6 bases). Germline CDR1 reads MDHEN; CDR2 reads SYDVKM. Trimming removed 7 bases at V and 10 bases at J, with 31 bases between. CDR3 length equals 18 residues. The CDR3 bases are TGTGCCAGCACCGAAACAAGGGGAGGGGGAACGTTTTATGGAAAACTGTTTTTT. It yields the protein CASTETRGGGTFYGKLFF.

In this sample, this clonotype turned up a few times. V and J are TRBV24-1 and TRBJ2-2, with D possibly TRBD1 on 6 matching bases. This CDR3 has 15 residues. The V end lost 4 bases, the J end lost 6 bases, and 14 bases lay between the germline ends. CDR1 is KGHDR, CDR2 SFDVKD, per germline. Here the CDR3 DNA reads TGTGCCACCAGTGAGCCTAGAACAGGGCCCGGGGAGCTGTTTTTT. Translation: CATSEPRTGPGELFF.

The rearrangement joins TRBV9 to TRBJ2-4; no reliable D call. With the DNA end fitting TRBJ2-7 better, the J assignment may be wrong. The CDR3 sequence is 14 residues long. The germline V gene has CDR1 SGDLS and CDR2 YYNGEE. This chain's CDR3 is CASSVAPEGYEQYF. CDR3 bases: TGTGCCAGCAGCGTAGCCCCGGAAGGCTACGAGCAGTACTTC.

This clonotype came up a few times. CDR3 sequence: CASSLLEGLSEKLFF. The CDR3 DNA sequence: TGCGCCAGCAGCTTGTTGGAGGGTTTAAGCGAAAAACTGTTTTTT. The chain couples TRBV5-1 to TRBJ1-4, with no clear D. CDR1 and CDR2 (germline): SGHRS, YFSETQ. Trimming shortened V by 1 base and J by 8 bases, and 15 bases separated the two germline ends. The CDR3 has 15 amino acids.